The subject of this entry is one T cell receptor (beta chain). Its antigen remains unidentified. The length of the CDR3 is 16 residues. V was shortened by 5 bases and J by 4 bases, with 20 bases between the two germline ends. The V gene's germline CDR1 is SEHNR and CDR2 FQNEAQ (reference sequence). These data come from a study of blood T cells in healthy people across ages. Study-wide results and caveats: A strong correlation was found between TCR beta diversity and the percentage of naive T cells.

It was with a sample-barcoded 5' primer and a J-beta primer mix that a second PCR of roughly 7 to 12 cycles was run. In TCRdb, the 5' RACE reads were re-called with MiXCR into one record per CDR3 protein. Among roughly 680,000 distinct CDR3 sequences listed, 40% to 65% were seen once. The clonotype comes from a woman at least 80 years old in good health. The rearrangement joins TRBV7-9 to TRBJ1-2; TRBD1 might be the D (5 bases). The sample taken for sequencing was blood. CDR3 in amino acids: CASSLTRTSQAYGYTF. The CDR3 nucleotides are TGTGCCAGCAGCCTAACCCGGACATCTCAGGCCTATGGCTACACCTTC.